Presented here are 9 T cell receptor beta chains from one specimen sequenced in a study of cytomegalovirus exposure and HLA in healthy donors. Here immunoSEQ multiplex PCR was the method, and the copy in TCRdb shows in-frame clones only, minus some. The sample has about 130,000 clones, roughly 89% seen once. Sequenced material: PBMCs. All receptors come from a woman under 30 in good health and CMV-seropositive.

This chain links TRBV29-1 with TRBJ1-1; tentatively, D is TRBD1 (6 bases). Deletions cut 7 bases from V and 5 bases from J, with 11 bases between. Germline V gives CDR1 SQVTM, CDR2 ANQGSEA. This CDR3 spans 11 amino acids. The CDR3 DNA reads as TGCAGCGGGACAGCCTCAACTGAAGCTTTCTTT. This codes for CSGTASTEAFF.

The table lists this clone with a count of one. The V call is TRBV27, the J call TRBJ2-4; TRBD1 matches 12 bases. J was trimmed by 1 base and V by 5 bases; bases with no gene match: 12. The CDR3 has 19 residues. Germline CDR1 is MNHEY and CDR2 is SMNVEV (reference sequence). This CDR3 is CASSEGTGGAYYAKNIQYF. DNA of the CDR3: TGTGCCAGCAGTGAAGGGACAGGGGGCGCGTACTACGCCAAAAACATTCAGTACTTC.

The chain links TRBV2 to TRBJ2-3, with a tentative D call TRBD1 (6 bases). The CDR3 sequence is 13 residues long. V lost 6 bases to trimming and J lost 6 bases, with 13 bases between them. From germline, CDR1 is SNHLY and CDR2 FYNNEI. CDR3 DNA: TGTGCCAGCAGACTCACAGGGTTTGATACGCAGTATTTT. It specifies CASRLTGFDTQYF.

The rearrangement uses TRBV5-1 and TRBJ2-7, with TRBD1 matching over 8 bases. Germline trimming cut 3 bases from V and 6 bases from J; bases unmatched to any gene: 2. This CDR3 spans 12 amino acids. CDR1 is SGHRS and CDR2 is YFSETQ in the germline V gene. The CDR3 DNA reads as TGCGCCAGCAGCTGGACAGGGTCCGAGCAGTACTTC. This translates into CASSWTGSEQYF.

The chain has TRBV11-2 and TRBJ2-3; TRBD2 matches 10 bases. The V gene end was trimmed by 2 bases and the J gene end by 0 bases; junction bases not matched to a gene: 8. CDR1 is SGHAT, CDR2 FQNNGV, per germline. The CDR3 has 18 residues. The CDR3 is CASSLLASGGLSTDTQYF. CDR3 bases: TGTGCCAGCAGCTTATTGGCTAGCGGGGGCCTTAGCACAGATACGCAGTATTTT. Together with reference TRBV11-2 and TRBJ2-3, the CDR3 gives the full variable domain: EAGVAQSPRYKIIEKRQSVAFWCNPISGHATLYWYQQILGQGPKLLIQFQNNGVVDDSQLPKDRFSAERLKGVDSTLKIQPAKLEDSAVYLCASSLLASGGLSTDTQYFGPGTRLTVL.

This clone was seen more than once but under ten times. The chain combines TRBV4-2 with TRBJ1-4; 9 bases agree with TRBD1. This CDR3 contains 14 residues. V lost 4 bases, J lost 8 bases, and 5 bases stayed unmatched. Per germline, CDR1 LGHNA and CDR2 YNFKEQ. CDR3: CASSPGTGLEKLFF. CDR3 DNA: TGTGCCAGCAGCCCCGGGACAGGGTTAGAAAAACTGTTTTTT.

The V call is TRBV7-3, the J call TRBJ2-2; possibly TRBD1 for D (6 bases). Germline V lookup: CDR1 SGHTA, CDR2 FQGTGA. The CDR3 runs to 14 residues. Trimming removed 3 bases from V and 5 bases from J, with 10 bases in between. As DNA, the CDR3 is TGTGCCAGCAGCTTGGTGGGGGCTACCGGGGAGCTGTTTTTT. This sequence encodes CASSLVGATGELFF.

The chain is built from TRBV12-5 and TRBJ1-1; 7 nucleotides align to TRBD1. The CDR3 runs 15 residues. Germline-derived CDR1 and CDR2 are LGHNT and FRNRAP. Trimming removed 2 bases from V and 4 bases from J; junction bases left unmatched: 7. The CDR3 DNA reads TGTGCTAGTGGTTTGCCACTCGACAGGGCCACTGAAGCTTTCTTT. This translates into CASGLPLDRATEAFF.

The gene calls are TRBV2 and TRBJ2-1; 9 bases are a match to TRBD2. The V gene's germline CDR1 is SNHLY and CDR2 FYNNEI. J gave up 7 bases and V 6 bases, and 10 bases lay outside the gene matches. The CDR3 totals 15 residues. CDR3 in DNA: TGTGCCAGCAGGAGAAGCGGGGGGTTCATTAATGAGCAGTTCTTC. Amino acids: CASRRSGGFINEQFF.